This T cell receptor (beta chain) is drawn from a study of technical replicates of blood from a few donors. The germline V gene encodes CDR1 SGHTA and CDR2 FQGTGA. V lost 6 bases to trimming and J lost 2 bases; unmatched junction nucleotides: 12. This CDR3 is built from 16 residues. Measured with immunoSEQ multiplex PCR; TCRdb has only the in-frame clones, and not every one. This sample has 45,000 to 65,000 clones; 85% to 95% occur once, and the top ten carry roughly 0.22%. The chain recombines TRBV7-3 with TRBJ2-5; TRBD2 agrees at 7 bases. This TCR was sampled from a human donor in good health. Sequenced material: T cells isolated from PBMCs. CDR3 DNA sequence: TGTGCCAGCAGTGTGAGCGGGGCCCATACTCAAGAGACCCAGTACTTC. It is translated as CASSVSGAHTQETQYF.